The 8 T cell receptor beta chains listed next were all sequenced from one sample in a study of shared clonotypes between healthy human individuals. Sequenced by immunoSEQ multiplex PCR; TCRdb stores in-frame clones only, minus some. The sample contains some 480,000 clones, 79% of which appear only once. The specimen was PBMCs. These receptors originate from a woman in her 40s in good health. Some clones in this sample may be carry-over from other donors' samples.

The chain carries TRBV7-8 and TRBJ1-5, with 11 bases identical to TRBD1. CDR1 SGHVS and CDR2 FQNEAQ come from the germline V gene. The V gene end was trimmed by 2 bases and the J gene end by 4 bases; junction bases not matched to a gene: 7. This CDR3 region has 17 residues. The CDR3 DNA sequence: TGTGCCAGCAGCTTATTAGCCGGGACAGGGGGAAATCAGCCCCAGCATTTT. Protein product: CASSLLAGTGGNQPQHF.

The rearrangement links TRBV19 to TRBJ2-1; 11 bases are a match to TRBD1. Germline CDR1 is LNHDA and CDR2 is SQIVND (reference sequence). The CDR3 runs to 16 residues. Unmatched junction bases numbered 12, after V lost 10 bases and J lost 4 bases. The CDR3 loop is CATEARTGGRYNEQFF. CDR3 DNA: TGTGCCACCGAAGCGAGGACAGGGGGCCGTTACAATGAGCAGTTCTTC.

This clone was observed a handful of times. The gene calls are TRBV6-1 and TRBJ2-3; 7 nucleotides align to TRBD1. V shed 2 bases and J 5 bases; nucleotides not matched to a gene: 4. Germline CDR1 reads MNHNS; CDR2 reads SASEGT. CDR3 size: 14 residues. CDR3 DNA: TGTGCCAGCAGTGAAATACAGGGGCGAGATACGCAGTATTTT. This translates into CASSEIQGRDTQYF.

The chain joins TRBV9 to TRBJ2-7; D is perhaps TRBD2 (5 bases). CDR3 length: 14 residues. Germline V lookup: CDR1 SGDLS, CDR2 YYNGEE. Trimming took off 0 bases at V and 1 base at J, with 8 bases between the two ends. The CDR3 here is CASSVVGGSYEQYF. CDR3 nucleotides: TGTGCCAGCAGCGTAGTAGGAGGTTCCTACGAGCAGTACTTC.

The chain recombines TRBV15 with TRBJ2-1; D remains unclear. This CDR3 has 14 amino acids. Germline values: CDR1 LNHNV, CDR2 YYDKDF (reference sequence). V was cut by 2 bases and J by 2 bases, with 7 bases left in between. DNA of the CDR3: TGTGCCACCAGCAGAAGATGGCCCTACAATGAGCAGTTCTTC. Amino acid sequence: CATSRRWPYNEQFF.

On this clone itself: The same CDR3 can be traced to other DNA sequences in this sample. The chain links TRBV30 to TRBJ1-5, with D unresolved. Trimming pared 0 bases from V and 0 bases from J, leaving 3 bases between. CDR1 is GTSNPN and CDR2 is SVGIG in the germline V gene (reference sequence). The CDR3 is 13 amino acids. CDR3 amino acids: CAWSVVSNQPQHF. The DNA of the CDR3 is TGTGCCTGGAGTGTTGTTAGCAATCAGCCCCAGCATTTT.

This sequence joins TRBV6-5 and TRBJ2-1; D gene ambiguous. The CDR3 consists of 11 residues. Looked up from germline, CDR1 is MNHEY and CDR2 is SVGAGI. V lost 6 bases and J lost 8, with 8 bases in between. The CDR3 here is CASSIVDEQFF. The CDR3 DNA follows: TGTGCCAGCAGCATTGTTGATGAGCAGTTCTTC.

In this sample, this clone turned up once. The chain joins TRBV5-1 to TRBJ2-7, with a tentative D call TRBD1 (5 bases). V lost 0 bases and J 4 bases, leaving 14 bases between the germline ends. The CDR3 has 15 residues. Germline CDR1 SGHRS, CDR2 YFSETQ. The chain's CDR3 is CASSLAQGPQYEQYF. The CDR3 DNA is TGCGCCAGCAGCTTGGCCCAGGGCCCCCAATACGAGCAGTACTTC. Looking up the rest from reference TRBV5-1 and TRBJ2-7 gives the full variable domain: KAGVTQTPRYLIKTRGQQVTLSCSPISGHRSVSWYQQTPGQGLQFLFEYFSETQRNKGNFPGRFSGRQFSNSRSEMNVSTLELGDSALYLCASSLAQGPQYEQYFGPGTRLTVT.